The 4 T cell receptor beta chains given below trace back to one sample, sequenced in a study of CD8 T cells in ankylosing spondylitis. The study's findings and limits: Characteristic of ankylosing spondylitis blood, it appeared, was a TCR beta motif comprising fewer than 10 highly homologous variants.

No cognate antigen is known for these TCRs. TCRdb re-called the 5' RACE reads through MiXCR, storing one row per CDR3 protein. The sample includes fewer than 650,000 distinct CDR3 sequences, 10% to 15% of them seen just once. Sequenced: blood, either unsorted or a sorted T cell fraction (not recorded which). Every receptor here comes from a male donor with ankylosing spondylitis.

This clonotype has just a few counts. V usage is TRBV7-9 and J usage is TRBJ2-2; TRBD2 might be the D (6 bases). Trimming cost V 5 bases and J 1 base, with 17 bases left between them. Germline values: CDR1 SEHNR, CDR2 FQNEAQ (reference sequence). The CDR3 is made up of 17 amino acids. For the CDR3, the DNA is TGTGCCAGCAGCACAATCTCCGGGACTTTGAACACCGGGGAGCTGTTTTTT. This translates into CASSTISGTLNTGELFF.

This chain links TRBV20-1 with TRBJ1-1; 7 nucleotides line up with TRBD1. The CDR3 is 14 amino acids. V trimming: 3 bases; J trimming: 0 bases; junction bases outside the gene matches: 4. The V gene's germline CDR1 is DFQATT and CDR2 SNEGSKA (reference sequence). CDR3: CSARPGQMNTEAFF. CDR3 coding DNA: TGCAGTGCTAGGCCGGGACAGATGAACACTGAAGCTTTCTTT.

The rearrangement joins TRBV6-5 to TRBJ2-1; no clear D. The CDR3 extends over 13 amino acids. The germline gives CDR1 MNHEY, CDR2 SVGAGI. The V end was cut by 2 bases, the J end by 3 bases, with 5 bases between. The chain's CDR3 is CASSYDFYNEQFF. The CDR3 coding sequence is TGTGCCAGCAGTTACGACTTCTACAATGAGCAGTTCTTC.

A few counts support this clonotype. This chain uses TRBV7-2 with TRBJ2-7, with 9 positions matching TRBD2. The germline CDR1 and CDR2 sequences are SGHTA and FQGNSA. The junction had 10 bases not matched to a gene; V was cut back by 5 bases and J by 2 bases. The CDR3 totals 16 residues. The CDR3 loop reads CASSPRIAGETYEQYF. The CDR3 DNA sequence: TGTGCCAGCAGCCCCCGTATAGCGGGAGAAACCTACGAGCAGTACTTC.